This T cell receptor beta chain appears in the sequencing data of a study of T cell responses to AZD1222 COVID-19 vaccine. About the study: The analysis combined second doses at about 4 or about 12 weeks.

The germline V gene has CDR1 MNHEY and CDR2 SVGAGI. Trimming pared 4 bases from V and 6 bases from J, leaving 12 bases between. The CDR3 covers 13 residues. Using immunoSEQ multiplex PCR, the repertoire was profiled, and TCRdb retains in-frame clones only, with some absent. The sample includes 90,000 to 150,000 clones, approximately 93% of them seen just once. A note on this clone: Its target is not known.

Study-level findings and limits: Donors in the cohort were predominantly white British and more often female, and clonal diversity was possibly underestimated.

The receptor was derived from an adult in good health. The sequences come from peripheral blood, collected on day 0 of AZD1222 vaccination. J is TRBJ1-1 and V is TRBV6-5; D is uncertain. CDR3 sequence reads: CASSLSSPPEAFF. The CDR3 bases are TGTGCCAGCAGTTTGTCCTCGCCTCCTGAAGCTTTCTTT.